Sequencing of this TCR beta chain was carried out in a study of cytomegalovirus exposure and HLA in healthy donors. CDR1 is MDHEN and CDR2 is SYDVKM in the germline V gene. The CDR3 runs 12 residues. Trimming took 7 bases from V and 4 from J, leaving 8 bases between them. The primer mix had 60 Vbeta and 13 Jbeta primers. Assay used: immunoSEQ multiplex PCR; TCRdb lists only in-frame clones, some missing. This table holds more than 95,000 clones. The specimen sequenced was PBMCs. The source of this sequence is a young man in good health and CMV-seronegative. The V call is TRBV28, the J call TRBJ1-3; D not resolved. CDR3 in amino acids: CASNSPGNTIYF. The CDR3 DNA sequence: TGTGCCAGCAATTCCCCGGGAAACACCATATATTTT.